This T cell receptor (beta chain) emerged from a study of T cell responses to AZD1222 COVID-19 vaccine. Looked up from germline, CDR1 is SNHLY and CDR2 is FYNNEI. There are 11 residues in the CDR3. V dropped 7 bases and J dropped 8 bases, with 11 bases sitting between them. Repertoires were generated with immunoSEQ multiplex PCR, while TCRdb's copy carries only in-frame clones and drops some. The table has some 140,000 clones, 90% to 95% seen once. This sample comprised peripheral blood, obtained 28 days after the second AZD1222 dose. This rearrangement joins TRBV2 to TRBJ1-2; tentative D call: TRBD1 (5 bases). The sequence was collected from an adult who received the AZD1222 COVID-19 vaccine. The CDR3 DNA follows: TGTGCCAGCACCTCGGGGGTCGGCTACACCTTC. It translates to CASTSGVGYTF.